These T cell receptor beta chains were read from a single sample in a study of blood T cell repertoires in COVID-19. This table comes from immunoSEQ multiplex PCR, and its TCRdb copy is limited to in-frame clones, with some not included. Seen here are roughly 400,000 clones, roughly 87% observed once, and the top ten hold around 1.9%. The sample comprised PBMCs or T cells enriched from blood (not recorded which). These receptors all stem from a woman between 35 and 50 years old with acute COVID-19. CDR3s leave out the opening cysteine and the closing phenylalanine or tryptophan.

V gene,J gene,CDR3 protein
TRBV4-1,TRBJ1-2,ASSQDRQQGARGYT
TRBV20-1,TRBJ2-1,SASRGGRNEQF
TRBV5-1,TRBJ2-3,ASSPEASGTDTQY
TRBV9,TRBJ2-2,ASSVDVITNTGELF
TRBV29-1,TRBJ1-1,SVEGIGDGEAF
TRBV30,TRBJ1-2,AGSRDRSLNGYT
TRBV6-2/TRBV6-3,TRBJ1-3,ASSYLSGGNTIY
TRBV11-2,TRBJ1-3,ASSYRTGTGNTIY
TRBV7-8,TRBJ1-2,ASSLAGDYGYT
TRBV5-5,TRBJ2-4,ASSLAAGVVKNIQY
TRBV12-5,TRBJ1-5,ASAFLYSDRGGQPQH
TRBV6-5,TRBJ2-7,ASSTTGVSYEQY
TRBV5-6,TRBJ2-7,ASSGRGTGMVEY
TRBV7-9,TRBJ2-7,ASSPPRVIYEQY
TRBV19,TRBJ1-2,ASKGQGTNYGYT
TRBV7-9,TRBJ1-1,ASSPLTALNTEAF
TRBV19,TRBJ1-1,ASSSRRPSNTEAF
TRBV30,TRBJ1-2,AWKDGIGSVYGYT
TRBV7-2,TRBJ2-5,ASSLGGGRLETQY
TRBV19,TRBJ2-7,ASSYRGTYEQY
TRBV3-1/TRBV3-2,TRBJ2-1,ASSQGLAENNEQF
TRBV10-3,TRBJ1-2,AISERQDYGYT
TRBV12-3/TRBV12-4,TRBJ1-5,ASRPGKQPQH
TRBV6-5,TRBJ2-6,ASRYSQGAGANVLT
TRBV5-6,TRBJ2-3,ASSPQGDVSTDTQY
TRBV11-2,TRBJ1-1,ASSSRGPMNTEAF
TRBV18,TRBJ2-5,ASSLDRLETQY
TRBV2,TRBJ2-1,ASSPQVYNEQF
TRBV3-1/TRBV3-2,TRBJ1-3,ASSPGQGYSGNTIY
TRBV5-1,TRBJ1-1,ASSGTPGQSNTEAF
TRBV7-9,TRBJ2-5,ASSLAEQGRKETQY
TRBV6-4,TRBJ1-6,ASSDSRHPNSPLH
TRBV24-1,TRBJ2-3,ATRGTSEAHTQY
TRBV5-4,TRBJ2-1,ASSRTTGRNEQF
TRBV3-1/TRBV3-2,TRBJ2-2,ASSQLNGRVHTGELF
TRBV3-1/TRBV3-2,TRBJ1-2,ASSQQTGDYGYT
TRBV27,TRBJ2-1,ASGGLAGGPYNEQF
TRBV7-2,TRBJ1-2,ASSFIRGRKHGYT
TRBV27,TRBJ2-3,ASKEGGTDTQY
TRBV11-2,TRBJ1-1,ASSLGQGIGRTEAF
TRBV12-3/TRBV12-4,TRBJ1-2,ASSFRRDYGYT
TRBV4-1,TRBJ2-5,ASSQGGLAQETQY
TRBV12-3/TRBV12-4,TRBJ1-5,ASSWGGYQPQH
TRBV6-5,TRBJ1-5,ASSLSQPQH
TRBV7-8,TRBJ2-7,ASSLDRGLYEQY
TRBV6-6,TRBJ2-6,ASSRPGHYLSGANVLT
TRBV3-1/TRBV3-2,TRBJ1-2,ASSQDGARYGYT
TRBV3-1/TRBV3-2,TRBJ2-3,ASSQRTGNTDTQY
TRBV10-2,TRBJ1-2,ASSDLGANYGYT
TRBV7-8,TRBJ2-6,ASSPRGGANVLT
TRBV29-1,TRBJ1-2,SVGRQA